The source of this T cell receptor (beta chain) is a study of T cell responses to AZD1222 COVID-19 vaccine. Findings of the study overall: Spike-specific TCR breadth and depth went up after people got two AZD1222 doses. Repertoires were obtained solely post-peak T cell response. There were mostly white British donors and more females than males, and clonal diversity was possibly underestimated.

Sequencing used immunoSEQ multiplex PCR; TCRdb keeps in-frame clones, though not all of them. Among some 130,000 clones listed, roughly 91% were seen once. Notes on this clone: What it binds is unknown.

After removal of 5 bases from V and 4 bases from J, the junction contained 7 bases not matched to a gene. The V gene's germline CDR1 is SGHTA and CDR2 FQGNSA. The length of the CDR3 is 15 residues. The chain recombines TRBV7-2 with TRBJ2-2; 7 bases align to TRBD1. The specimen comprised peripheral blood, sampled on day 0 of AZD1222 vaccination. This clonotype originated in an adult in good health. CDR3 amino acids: CASSPTGVTTGELFF. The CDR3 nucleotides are TGTGCCAGCAGCCCTACAGGGGTAACCACCGGGGAGCTGTTTTTT.